Following are 21 T cell receptor beta chains from one sample sequenced in a study of metastatic and nonmetastatic thyroid tumors. Nobody among the patients had been given any treatment before thyroid surgery. TCRdb re-called clones via MiXCR from the PCR reads. The table includes about 5,800 clones, around 20% detected once. The sequencing input was adjacent normal tissue. Every receptor here comes from a female donor with papillary thyroid cancer or a benign thyroid nodule (not recorded which). Some clones in this sample may be carry-over from other donors' samples.

This clone was picked up many times. J is TRBJ1-1 and V is TRBV2, with D uncertain. The ends were cut back, 3 bases at V and 4 bases at J, with 9 bases in the middle. The CDR3 loop spans 13 amino acids. From germline, CDR1 is SNHLY and CDR2 FYNNEI. The CDR3: CASSERERTEAFF. The DNA of the CDR3 is TGTGCCAGCAGTGAGAGGGAACGCACTGAAGCTTTCTTT.

This clone was seen a few times. This chain links TRBV6-2 or TRBV6-3 with TRBJ2-7; D is ambiguous. The CDR3 contains 13 residues. V was trimmed by 4 bases and J by 1 base, leaving 8 bases between them. Germline lookup yields CDR1 MNHEY and CDR2 SVGEGT. CDR3 region: CASSFDPSYEQYF. The CDR3 coding sequence is TGTGCCAGCAGTTTCGACCCGTCCTACGAGCAGTACTTC.

This clone was counted many times. Possible read error: a much larger clone is one base away. This sequence joins TRBV11-2 and TRBJ2-5, with D perhaps being TRBD1 or TRBD2 (5 bases each). CDR1 is SGHAT, CDR2 FQNNGV, per germline. This CDR3 spans 16 amino acids. Trimming shortened V by 5 bases and J by 1 base, and 17 bases separated the two germline ends. The CDR3 protein is CASSQIFGDGQETQYF. CDR3 bases: TGTGCCAGCAGCCAGATATTTGGGGACGGCCAAGAGACCCAGTACTTC.

The rearrangement links TRBV20-1 to TRBJ2-7; D perhaps matches TRBD2 (6 bases). Deletions cut 0 bases from V and 3 bases from J, with 15 bases between. CDR1 is DFQATT and CDR2 is SNEGSKA in the germline V gene (reference sequence). The CDR3 is 15 amino acids. The CDR3 reads CSARDEIEGGYEQYF. CDR3 bases: TGCAGTGCTAGAGATGAAATAGAGGGAGGCTACGAGCAGTACTTC.

This clone counts as medium-sized. Written as DNA, the CDR3 is TGTGCCAGCAGCCAGGCTAGCGGACCATCCTACAATGAGCAGTTCTTC. Translation gives CASSQASGPSYNEQFF. This chain connects TRBV11-2 to TRBJ2-1; 7 nucleotides agree with TRBD2. This CDR3 is built from 16 residues. The V gene end was trimmed by 5 bases and the J gene end by 1 base; junction bases not matched to a gene: 8. Germline loops: CDR1 SGHAT, CDR2 FQNNGV.

By frequency in the sample, this clone is medium-sized. The CDR3 DNA is TGTGCCAGCAGTTACTCCGACAGGGGCTATGGCTACACCTTC. Its protein product is CASSYSDRGYGYTF. V usage is TRBV6-2 or TRBV6-3 and J usage is TRBJ1-2, with 8 bases lining up with TRBD1. The CDR3 loop spans 14 amino acids. Trimming removed 0 bases from V and 4 bases from J; junction bases left unmatched: 1. Germline V gene sequence: CDR1 MNHEY, CDR2 SVGEGT.

In regard to this clone: An end of the junction does not agree with germline; a read error may underlie this. The CDR3 spells CSVEKSRAHNDQYF. DNA of the CDR3: TGCAGCGTTGAAAAGTCCAGGGCTCATAACGATCAGTACTTC. V gene TRBV29-1 combines with J gene TRBJ2-7; D is perhaps TRBD1 (5 bases). Germline lookup yields CDR1 SQVTM and CDR2 ANQGSEA. This CDR3 spans 14 amino acids.

The rearrangement uses TRBV10-2 and TRBJ2-2; no definite D call. The CDR3 length is 13 residues. Between the trimmed V and J ends, which lost 3 bases and 4 bases, there was a span of 6 bases. Germline CDR1 and CDR2: WSHSY and SAAADI. The CDR3 reads CASSDRRTGELFF. CDR3 nucleotides: TGCGCCAGCAGTGACAGGCGCACCGGGGAGCTGTTTTTT.

This clone was detected only a few times. This sequence joins TRBV29-1 and TRBJ1-2, with 7 nucleotides matching TRBD1. The J segment lost 0 bases and the V segment lost 3 bases, leaving 4 bases of the junction unmatched. This CDR3 has 14 amino acids. Looked up from germline, CDR1 is SQVTM and CDR2 is ANQGSEA. The CDR3 is CSVDKDRPNYGYTF. The DNA of the CDR3 is TGCAGCGTTGACAAGGACAGGCCTAACTATGGCTACACCTTC.

V gene TRBV19 combines with J gene TRBJ1-2; D unclear. Per the germline V gene, CDR1 is LNHDA and CDR2 is SQIVND (reference sequence). The CDR3 is 13 amino acids. The V gene lost 7 bases and the J gene lost 0 bases, with 9 bases spanning the gap. The CDR3 loop reads CASKSPANYGYTF. The CDR3 DNA sequence: TGTGCCAGTAAGAGTCCAGCTAACTATGGCTACACCTTC.

This clone is labeled medium-sized. The chain has TRBV12-5 and TRBJ2-1; tentative D call: TRBD2 (5 bases). The CDR3 consists of 13 residues. Germline assignment: CDR1 LGHNT and CDR2 FRNRAP. V lost 2 bases to trimming and J lost 8 bases, with 10 bases between them. CDR3 sequence reads: CASGLSGRDEQFF. For the CDR3, the DNA is TGTGCTAGTGGTTTGTCGGGAAGGGATGAGCAGTTCTTC.

This clone is deemed medium-sized. This chain joins TRBV2 and TRBJ2-7, with 7 bases identical to TRBD1. This CDR3 is 15 amino acids long. The germline gives CDR1 SNHLY, CDR2 FYNNEI. With 5 bases clipped from V and 0 bases from J, the junction kept 7 bases outside the gene matches. CDR3 sequence: CASSLDRALSYEQYF. CDR3 DNA sequence: TGTGCCAGCAGTCTTGACAGGGCCCTCTCCTACGAGCAGTACTTC.

By proportion, this clone is medium-sized (0.01 to 0.1%). The J gene is TRBJ1-5, the V gene TRBV6-1; 10 bases are shared with TRBD1. This CDR3 region has 15 residues. V trimming: 10 bases; J trimming: 2 bases; junction bases outside the gene matches: 8. CDR1 is MNHNS and CDR2 is SASEGT in the germline V gene. CDR3 sequence reads: CAIPSGTGGNQPQHF. CDR3 coding DNA: TGTGCCATTCCAAGCGGGACAGGGGGCAATCAGCCCCAGCATTTT.

In this sample, this clone turned up a few times. The chain has TRBV28 and TRBJ2-7; 7 nucleotides align to TRBD2. Germline trimming cut 6 bases from V and 3 bases from J; bases unmatched to any gene: 17. The CDR3 spans 17 residues. The germline gives CDR1 MDHEN, CDR2 SYDVKM. CDR3 coding DNA: TGTGCCAGCAGGGGGACTATCGGGAGATTAATCTTCTACGAGCAGTACTTC. Translating gives CASRGTIGRLIFYEQYF.

This clone is medium-sized. The chain recombines TRBV20-1 with TRBJ2-3; 7 nucleotides line up with TRBD2. After removal of 5 bases from V and 4 bases from J, the junction contained 9 bases not matched to a gene. Per germline, CDR1 DFQATT and CDR2 SNEGSKA (reference sequence). The CDR3 runs 14 residues. Written as DNA, the CDR3 is TGCAGTGCTCGGACTAGGGTCGGAGCAGATACGCAGTATTTT. Amino acid sequence: CSARTRVGADTQYF.

This clone was seen a handful of times. One end of the junction is discordant with germline, which a read error may explain. V and J are TRBV19 and TRBJ1-5; the D is unclear. The CDR3 is made up of 14 amino acids. The V gene's germline CDR1 is LNHDA and CDR2 SQIVND (reference sequence). The CDR3 region has the DNA TGTGCCAGTAGCATCGGCGGGGATGATCAGTCCCAGCATTTT. This codes for CASSIGGDDQSQHF.

This clone is medium-sized in the sample. The chain combines TRBV12-3 or TRBV12-4 with TRBJ2-1, with TRBD2 matching over 11 bases. The CDR3 has 16 amino acids. The V and J ends lost 0 bases and 6 bases, in that order; junction bases with no gene match: 4. The chain's CDR3 is CASSLASGGAANEQFF. The CDR3 bases are TGTGCCAGCAGTTTAGCTAGCGGGGGGGCCGCCAATGAGCAGTTCTTC.

V gene TRBV6-1 combines with J gene TRBJ2-1; TRBD2 might be the D (6 bases). The V gene lost 7 bases and the J gene lost 10 bases, with 17 bases spanning the gap. Per germline, CDR1 MNHNS and CDR2 SASEGT. This CDR3 comprises 13 residues. In DNA form, the CDR3 reads TGTGCCAGCATCTCTCTCCCGGGGGAAGAGCAGTTCTTC. Translated: CASISLPGEEQFF.

This chain joins TRBV14 and TRBJ1-4; the D gene is possibly TRBD1 (5 bases). In germline, CDR1 is SGHDN, CDR2 FVKESK. The CDR3 extends over 13 amino acids. V was shortened by 5 bases and J by 10 bases, with 14 bases between the two germline ends. The CDR3 region is CASSAYGGGKLFF. In DNA, the CDR3 is TGTGCCAGCAGCGCATACGGGGGGGGAAAACTGTTTTTT.

This clone has more than one count but fewer than ten. The chain has TRBV2 and TRBJ1-6; unclear D gene. The CDR3 extends over 13 amino acids. The V gene's germline CDR1 is SNHLY and CDR2 FYNNEI. Trimming cost V 3 bases and J 6 bases, with 6 bases left between them. The CDR3 DNA reads as TGTGCCAGCAGTGACGGAGTTAATTCACCCCTCCACTTT. Encoded protein: CASSDGVNSPLHF. The whole variable domain, filled in from reference TRBV2 and TRBJ1-6, reads EPEVTQTPSHQVTQMGQEVILRCVPISNHLYFYWYRQILGQKVEFLVSFYNNEISEKSEIFDDQFSVERPDGSNFTLKIRSTKLEDSAMYFCASSDGVNSPLHFGNGTRLTVT.

This clone is medium-sized within its sample. This sequence joins TRBV3-1 and TRBJ1-2, with D possibly TRBD1 on 5 matching bases. V was clipped by 1 base and J by 7 bases, with 19 bases between them. CDR1 is LGHDT and CDR2 is YNNKEL in the germline V gene (reference sequence). The CDR3 extends over 16 amino acids. CDR3 amino acids: CASSQAYGAQISGYTF. CDR3 sequence (DNA): TGTGCCAGCAGCCAAGCATATGGGGCCCAGATCTCTGGCTACACCTTC.